This TCR beta chain stems from a study of T cell repertoires in aging, cancer and after chemotherapy. Study-level information: Repeat sampling of healthy donors over several months to years showed clear clonal overlap.

Rearranged V-D-J TRB sequences were amplified with a mixed TRB-A/B primer pool. TCRdb called the multiplex PCR reads again in MiXCR, with one record for every CDR3 protein. This sample yields approximately 9,700 distinct CDR3 sequences, of which less than 30% are seen a single time; 1.3% belongs to the top ten. The template was genomic DNA from peripheral blood, not RNA. This clonotype was seen a few times. The V end was cut by 4 bases, the J end by 3 bases, with 4 bases between. This CDR3 comprises 11 residues. Germline V gene sequence: CDR1 MGHDK, CDR2 SYGVNS. Input material: blood. The gene calls are TRBV25-1 and TRBJ2-7; D gene unclear. This receptor was obtained from a human donor in good health. CDR3 in DNA: TGTGCCAGCAGTGGACTCTACGAGCAGTACTTC. Translating it yields CASSGLYEQYF.